These 19 T cell receptor beta chains came from one sample sequenced in a study of T cell repertoires in cytomegalovirus infection. The antigens of these receptors remain unknown. TCRdb re-analysed the reads in MiXCR, keeping a single row per CDR3 protein. Here the sample spans about half a million distinct CDR3 sequences, about 33% being singletons. Here the sequenced sample was cultured PBMCs, taken from culture after CMV antigen stimulation. These receptors were taken from a human donor in good health (CMV status not recorded). Some clones in this sample may be carry-over from other donors' samples.

The chain recombines TRBV7-2 with TRBJ2-3; 7 bases agree with TRBD2. Germline CDR1 and CDR2: SGHTA and FQGNSA. V trimming: 4 bases; J trimming: 4 bases; junction bases outside the gene matches: 5. This CDR3 is 14 amino acids long. The CDR3 nucleotides are TGTGCCAGCAGCTCTGAGCGGGACTCAGATACGCAGTATTTT. It translates to CASSSERDSDTQYF.

This clonotype occurred many times. V and J are TRBV7-2 and TRBJ2-7; 14 nucleotides agree with TRBD2. CDR1 is SGHTA, CDR2 FQGNSA, per germline. The trim removed 1 base at V and 4 bases at J, leaving 3 bases unmatched. This CDR3 is 16 amino acids long. The CDR3 region has the DNA TGTGCCAGCAGCTTAGGACTAGCGGGAGGGGGGTACGAGCAGTACTTC. Amino acids: CASSLGLAGGGYEQYF.

J is TRBJ1-1 and V is TRBV6-5; TRBD1 agrees at 8 bases. This CDR3 region has 18 residues. The germline V gene has CDR1 MNHEY and CDR2 SVGAGI. Trimming cost V 0 bases and J 4 bases; bases outside gene matches: 13. CDR3 coding DNA: TGTGCCAGCAGTTACTCCCGATCAGGGGGCGGTTTGAGCACTGAAGCTTTCTTT. It codes for CASSYSRSGGGLSTEAFF.

This clonotype has only one observation. This sequence joins TRBV6-2 or TRBV6-3 and TRBJ2-1; D uncertain. Germline values: CDR1 MNHEY, CDR2 SVGEGT. V gave up 5 bases and J gave up 0 bases, with 14 bases separating them. The CDR3 length is 16 residues. The CDR3 loop is CASSRASESSYNEQFF. The CDR3 coding sequence is TGTGCCAGCAGTCGGGCTAGTGAAAGCTCCTACAATGAGCAGTTCTTC.

The CDR3 sequence: CASSFTGRSYEQYF. Here the CDR3 DNA reads TGTGCCAGCAGCTTTACGGGACGTTCCTACGAGCAGTACTTC. The gene calls are TRBV7-2 and TRBJ2-7; the D call may be TRBD1 or TRBD2 (5 bases each). The CDR3 runs to 14 residues. Germline loops: CDR1 SGHTA, CDR2 FQGNSA. Between the trimmed V and J ends, which lost 3 bases and 1 base, there was a span of 10 bases.

V usage is TRBV7-9 and J usage is TRBJ2-1; D is unclear. The CDR3 sequence is 15 residues long. Per the germline V gene, CDR1 is SEHNR and CDR2 is FQNEAQ (reference sequence). Deletions cut 5 bases from V and 1 base from J, with 12 bases between. The CDR3 sequence is CASSPSCYSYNEQFF. Here the CDR3 DNA reads TGTGCCAGCAGCCCAAGCTGTTATTCCTACAATGAGCAGTTCTTC. Full variable domain (outside the CDR3, taken from reference TRBV7-9 and TRBJ2-1): DTGVSQNPRHKITKRGQNVTFRCDPISEHNRLYWYRQTLGQGPEFLTYFQNEAQLEKSRLLSDRFSAERPKGSFSTLEIQRTEQGDSAMYLCASSPSCYSYNEQFFGPGTRLTVL.

On this clonotype itself: The junction and the germline gene differ at one end; a read error may be behind it. The chain is built from TRBV19 and TRBJ1-1, with D possibly matching TRBD1 (6 bases). The length of the CDR3 is 12 residues. Germline values: CDR1 LNHDA, CDR2 SQIVND (reference sequence). The CDR3: CASRDRYTAAFF. In DNA form, the CDR3 reads TGTGCCAGTAGAGACAGGTACACTGCAGCTTTCTTT.

This chain links TRBV5-5 with TRBJ1-2; D is uncertain. The CDR3 extends over 13 amino acids. Deletions cut 2 bases from V and 8 bases from J, with 13 bases between. Germline values: CDR1 SGHKS, CDR2 YYEKEE (reference sequence). In nucleotides, the CDR3 is TGTGCCAGCAGCTTCGTAACTCCATCGGGCTACACCTTC. Residues: CASSFVTPSGYTF.

The chain is built from TRBV10-3 and TRBJ2-3; no firm D call. The germline V and J ends were trimmed by 6 bases and 4 bases, with 5 bases remaining between them. The CDR3 spans 11 residues. In germline, CDR1 is ENHRY, CDR2 SYGVKD. CDR3: CAIRTADTQYF. The CDR3 coding sequence is TGTGCCATCAGAACAGCAGATACGCAGTATTTT.

This clonotype has at least ten counts. The V and J genes are TRBV7-3 and TRBJ1-1, with a weak D call TRBD1 (5 bases). The CDR3 has 14 residues. Germline loops: CDR1 SGHTA, CDR2 FQGTGA. V was cut by 1 base and J by 1 base, with 7 bases left in between. The CDR3 protein is CASSLNGGNTEAFF. CDR3 bases: TGTGCCAGCAGCTTAAACGGGGGGAACACTGAAGCTTTCTTT.

Turning to this clonotype: A much larger clone differs by one base, so this may be a read error. The chain recombines TRBV7-1 with TRBJ2-5, with D uncertain. Being an ORF, TRBV7-1 has a function that is uncertain. With 5 bases removed from V and 3 bases from J, the gap between germline ends came to 4 bases. This CDR3 has 11 residues. The CDR3 is CASSTKETQYF. The DNA of the CDR3 is TGTGCCAGCAGCACCAAAGAGACCCAGTACTTC.

This clonotype was observed at least ten times. CDR3 nucleotide sequence: TGTGCCAGCAGCTTTGTCAATAGGGGAAGGACTGAAGCTTTCTTT. Translated, it gives CASSFVNRGRTEAFF. The chain joins TRBV7-2 to TRBJ1-1; perhaps TRBD1 as D (5 bases). This CDR3 contains 15 residues. Trimming shortened V by 3 bases and J by 5 bases, and 16 bases separated the two germline ends. Germline V CDR1 and CDR2: SGHTA, FQGNSA.

This clonotype was observed a handful of times. The chain uses TRBV7-2 and TRBJ2-1; 9 bases are shared with TRBD1. Germline assignment: CDR1 SGHTA and CDR2 FQGNSA. V dropped 5 bases and J dropped 6; count of bases not matched to a gene: 5. This CDR3 is built from 14 residues. The DNA for the CDR3 is TGTGCCAGCAGCCACGGGGACAGGGTCAATGAGCAGTTCTTC. Translation gives CASSHGDRVNEQFF.

This clonotype was picked up a small number of times. The V call is TRBV5-1, the J call TRBJ2-5; 9 nucleotides align to TRBD2. Germline CDR1 SGHRS, CDR2 YFSETQ. J was trimmed by 0 bases and V by 4 bases; bases with no gene match: 4. The CDR3 sequence is 15 residues long. CDR3 nucleotide sequence: TGCGCCAGCAGCCTAGCGGGGAGAAACCAAGAGACCCAGTACTTC. Residues: CASSLAGRNQETQYF.

The J gene is TRBJ2-1, the V gene TRBV12-3 or TRBV12-4; D not certain. V lost 2 bases, J lost 12 bases, and 17 bases lay in between. CDR3 size: 14 residues. CDR3 protein: CASSLTGPPNGQFF. In DNA form, the CDR3 reads TGTGCCAGCAGTTTAACTGGTCCGCCCAACGGGCAGTTCTTC.

The J gene is TRBJ2-3, the V gene TRBV20-1; 11 nucleotides line up with TRBD2. The CDR3 length is 15 residues. CDR1 and CDR2 from the germline V gene are DFQATT and SNEGSKA (reference sequence). V lost 4 bases, J lost 2 bases, and 5 bases stayed unmatched. CDR3 sequence: CSAKGLAVITDTQYF. CDR3 coding DNA: TGCAGTGCTAAGGGACTAGCGGTTATCACAGATACGCAGTATTTT.

This clonotype has only one observation. The V call is TRBV7-2, the J call TRBJ2-1, with 8 bases identical to TRBD1. Trimming removed 4 bases from V and 8 bases from J; junction bases left unmatched: 7. Germline V lookup: CDR1 SGHTA, CDR2 FQGNSA. CDR3 length: 14 amino acids. The CDR3 loop is CASSSRGRWDEQFF. The CDR3 DNA is TGTGCCAGCAGCTCCAGGGGGCGTTGGGATGAGCAGTTCTTC.

This clonotype appeared a few times. The rearrangement links TRBV6-1 to TRBJ2-7, with TRBD2 matching over 9 bases. The CDR3 contains 15 residues. Germline values: CDR1 MNHNS, CDR2 SASEGT. V trimming: 6 bases; J trimming: 6 bases; junction bases outside the gene matches: 12. CDR3 protein: CASRYAPSGRSEQYF. CDR3 nucleotide sequence: TGTGCCAGCAGATACGCCCCGAGCGGGAGGAGCGAGCAGTACTTC.

This clonotype was picked up many times. The chain combines TRBV7-2 with TRBJ2-7; 10 bases agree with TRBD2. This CDR3 contains 15 residues. With V trimmed by 6 bases and J by 3 bases, 8 bases remained unmatched. The germline V gene encodes CDR1 SGHTA and CDR2 FQGNSA. CDR3 DNA sequence: TGTGCCAGCAGTTCAATGGTAGCGGGAGGCTACGAGCAGTACTTC. Amino acids: CASSSMVAGGYEQYF.